This T cell receptor (beta chain) was retrieved from a study of lymphopenia after photon versus proton radiotherapy. In the case of this clone: The antigen is not known.

The repertoire was sequenced with immunoSEQ multiplex PCR; TCRdb's copy has only in-frame clones and lacks some. Among roughly 30,000 clones, about 93% were seen once, and the ten largest hold roughly 0.71%. Study-level findings and limits: Larger post-nadir TCR diversity loss correlated inversely with survival in deceased patients.

Specimen: peripheral blood, collected from a patient treated with photon-based radiotherapy. This receptor was identified in a woman in her 50s with cholangiocarcinoma.

The DNA for the CDR3 is TGTGCCAGCAGCGCACAGGCGAACACCGGGGAGCTGTTTTTT. Translating gives CASSAQANTGELFF. The V gene is TRBV7-9, the J gene TRBJ2-2; a weak D match, TRBD1 (5 bases). Germline V lookup: CDR1 SEHNR, CDR2 FQNEAQ (reference sequence). There are 14 residues in the CDR3. V lost 5 bases and J lost 0, with 7 bases in between.